This TCR beta chain was sequenced for a study of cytomegalovirus exposure and HLA in healthy donors (dated by TCRdb to 2016 to 2017). Regarding the complete study: An earlier analysis of 550 to 700 of the donors reported more than 250 Gb of sequence data and 117 million unique TCR beta sequences from about 200 million T cells. An early release that covered about 600 HLA-typed donors contained about 300 gigabases of sequencing data and 80 million or so unique TCR sequences. Of the approximately 400 genotyped donors, roughly 80% fell in the genetic ancestry cluster associated with self-reported Caucasian donors. The study aimed to test whether signatures of past pathogen exposure could be identified by cataloging public T cell receptors. The study profiled the T cell repertoires of under 850 subjects by immunosequencing and related them to cytomegalovirus serostatus. A separate validation cohort of some 130 different subjects was used in addition to the approximately 640-subject first cohort. The study combined high-throughput TCR immunosequencing, statistical association of individual TCRs with disease status, and machine learning to predict cytomegalovirus infection status. A later analysis re-analyzed previously published TCR beta repertoires from roughly 600 donors and added high-resolution HLA genotyping to study TCR occurrence patterns. Rather than using new phenotypic data, the later analysis identified candidate immune exposures from TCR beta sequences and from how often those sequences occurred across donors. An earlier analysis of 500 to 650 of the donors applied high-throughput TCR beta sequencing to assess whether each TCR beta V gene segment acted as functional or pseudogenic. Donor age, sex, ethnicity and CMV serostatus were compiled alongside the repertoire data. Genome-wide SNP genotypes for about 55% of the 666 donors were used in a later genetic analysis, which treated that subset as a discovery cohort. Every discovery cohort repertoire had been produced on one sequencing platform. HLA typing included class I and class II loci at four-digit resolution. Typing coverage differed by locus: A, B, C, DRB1 and DQB1 were typed in roughly 620-640 donors, DQA1 in roughly 510, DPA1 in 600 to 610, and DPB1 in 400 to 490. About five DR-DQ haplotypes were treated as single units for association and clustering because of strong linkage in the cohort. Among about 390 genotyped donors of the cohort, an average of approximately 240,000 unique TCR beta nucleotide sequences were sequenced per donor, 15% to 20% of them non-productive. General findings and caveats noted by the study authors: According to a later analysis, TCR association rates differed among HLA loci, with DRB1 alleles showing the most associated TCRs and HLA-C alleles showing the fewest. Presence/absence analyses assumed roughly uniform sequencing depth across donors, an assumption that may not hold. In vitro tests confirmed that a few of the cytomegalovirus-associated TCR beta chains recognize cytomegalovirus antigens. An earlier analysis of approximately 540 of the donors showed that most TCR beta V segments appeared in productive rearrangements either about 90% or about 30% of the time, which broadly matched IMGT annotations. According to the authors, the approach could potentially be generalized to other disease states and immunological phenotypes. A later analysis found that HLA-associated TCR beta chains were more clonally expanded and had lower generation probabilities than equally common non-associated chains. The classifier was reported to diagnose cytomegalovirus status with high specificity and sensitivity in both the original cohort and the validation cohort. A later analysis found that most CMV-associated TCR beta chains appeared HLA-restricted, with HLA associations seemingly driven largely by CMV exposure. In a later genetic analysis, fewer N-insertions in productive TCRs were reported among donors in an Asian-associated ancestry cluster than the approximately 710-donor mean. Correlated functional status among segregating V segments might reflect linkage disequilibrium, but an unknown experimental factor could not be ruled out. This cohort had only TCR beta chains sequenced, and the lack of alpha or paired-chain data limited which features could be detected. A later analysis associated about 17,000 TCR beta sequences with specific HLA alleles at a false discovery rate of 0.05. Because some donors lacked HLA typing at each locus, the association tests relied only on the typed subset. Some IMGT-functional V segments, including TRBV6-2 and TRBV6-3, could not be told apart with the 87-base-pair reads, so those segments were excluded. When HLA alleles, especially DR and DQ, strongly co-occurred, attributing TCR associations to individual alleles was difficult. A total of some 180 TCR beta chains were listed by the study as associated with cytomegalovirus. Most TCR sequences were observed very rarely across donors, whereas some public TCRs were present in many individuals. Seventeen rarely observed V segments, including chromosome 9 orphons, were excluded from the earlier analysis of just under 600 of the donors because counts were too low. According to a later analysis, parvovirus B19, influenza, CMV and Epstein-Barr virus appeared linked to several top co-occurrence clusters. A further reported finding was that TCR beta sequences accurately predicted the HLA-A and HLA-B alleles for most subjects in the first cohort. A later genetic analysis associated a missense DCLRE1C variant with V-gene and J-gene trimming of TCR beta chains, and an independent cohort replicated the association. The only immune exposure information available for the cohort was CMV serostatus. A group of highly shared sequence variants was considered likely to be a technical artifact of the sequencing pipeline.

Measured from the cysteine to the phenylalanine, the CDR3 is 13 residues long. Just CDR3 DNA is preserved here, 39 bases in frame from base 1. A distance of 13 bases separates the germline ends of V and J, which lose 6 bases and 4 bases respectively. For CDR1 and CDR2, the germline V gene lists SGHNT and YENEEA. The cohort consisted of fewer than 700 healthy bone marrow donors. At the time of sampling, all cohort members were nominally healthy, though unrecorded immune exposures were likely present. The donor was CMV seropositive and was included in the group of some 290 seropositive cohort members. A peripheral blood sample was collected from each donor, and TCR beta sequencing was performed on peripheral blood mononuclear cells. Genomic DNA was extracted from the blood cell samples with the Qiagen DNeasy Blood Extraction Kit. Library generation was performed with the immunoSEQ multiplex PCR assay. For the multiplex PCR, a mixture combining 60 forward primers for TCR Vbeta segments and 13 reverse primers for TCR Jbeta segments was used. The CDR3 region of rearranged TCR beta genes was amplified from genomic DNA by a multiplex PCR assay. The amplified TCR beta libraries were sequenced on the Illumina HiSeq System as 87-base-pair reads. In the authors' own workflow: Across the 500 to 700 repertoires, a later analysis counted some 80 million unique TCR beta chains, some 11 million of which were shared by at least two donors. A nearest-neighbor algorithm error-corrected the raw reads and collapsed the reads into unique sequences, merging closely related sequences to remove PCR and sequencing errors. To assign V, D and J gene segments, CDR3 sequences were aligned to IMGT reference sequences. Each retained sequence needed at least a six-nucleotide match to both a V gene segment and a J gene segment. Rearrangements were called productive when the CDR3 lacked stop codons and stayed in frame with V and J; all others were non-productive. CDR3 was defined by IMGT convention, running from the second conserved V-encoded cysteine to the conserved J-encoded phenylalanine. The earlier analysis of 500 to 750 of the donors excluded any sequence lacking an unambiguous match to a single V gene segment. In an earlier analysis of a few hundred of the donors, V segments were called functional above 56.7% productive rearrangements and were called segregating when the between-donor standard deviation exceeded 5%. A statistical classification framework was built for diagnosing cytomegalovirus status from the catalog of TCR beta chain sequences. In a later analysis, TCR nucleotide sequences were compared against IMGT/GENE-DB human TR gene sequences so that V and J genes could be assigned. In a later analysis, CDR3 sequences and most-parsimonious VDJ recombination scenarios were assigned using the TCRdist pipeline. In a later analysis, each TCR beta chain was defined by its CDR3 amino acid sequence together with its V-gene family, and reads without a unique V-gene family were excluded. In a later analysis, a few hundred highly shared, low-generation-probability nucleotide sequences were removed to address suspected cross-contamination and a sequencing artifact. A later analysis calculated a clonal expansion index for each public chain from normalized within-repertoire ranks of inferred template counts. A later analysis computed generation probabilities with a VDJ recombination model fitted to out-of-frame rearrangements, and checked the results against IGoR. In a later analysis, hypergeometric tests were used to score TCR-TCR, TCR-HLA and TCR-CMV co-occurrence, with a repertoire-size bias correction applied to TCR pairs. A later analysis estimated false discovery rates by permuting HLA or CMV assignments 20 times. In a later analysis, co-occurring TCRs were grouped with DBSCAN, and TCRdist sequence similarity was added when clustering was performed within HLA-allele-positive subsets. Repertoires with fewer than 30,000 or more than 120,000 public chains were left out of co-occurrence clustering, as were several repertoires with anomalous nucleotide sharing. Sourced from immuneACCESS, this table was stored by TCRdb with only in-frame sequences that have V and J called. A share of the clones is absent; for the studies checked, an unresolved V gene accounts for under half, and the remainder has no known explanation. The V and J calls and clone size were taken over from that table, and D and trimming were inferred from the DNA. This sample holds about 200,000 clones; about 85% were observed only once. The top ten clonotypes cover approximately 0.36% of the sample.

With respect to this clone: What this receptor recognizes is not known. Base qualities are not at hand, and no much larger clone is one base apart.

The receptor was derived from a male donor in good health and CMV-seropositive. In this chain, TRBV11-3 is recombined with TRBJ2-7; the D gene assignment is ambiguous. The source material was PBMCs. The DNA reads TGTGCCAGCAGTCTTTTCCCCGGGTACGAGCAGTACTTC. It is translated as CASSLFPGYEQYF.